A selection of T cell receptor beta chains follows, all from one sample in a study of PD-1 blockade in classical Hodgkin lymphoma. The data were produced by immunoSEQ multiplex PCR, yet TCRdb's version contains in-frame clones alone and is incomplete. Altogether 20,000 to 25,000 clones are present, 80% being singletons, with the ten largest covering approximately 17%. The sequencing here drew on peripheral blood mononuclear cells (PBMCs), taken before the second cycle of nivolumab. These TCRs come from a human donor with classical Hodgkin lymphoma. CDR3s include the opening cysteine and the closing phenylalanine or tryptophan. D genes are given only for firm matches. Not all rows give a size; the values are once, few, many and, for expanded clones, a class.

abundance | d_gene | j_gene | v_gene | CDR3nt | CDR3aa
few | TRBD1 | TRBJ2-5 | TRBV7-9 | TGTGCCAGCAGCTCCAACAGGGGTTGGGCGGAGACCCAGTACTTC | CASSSNRGWAETQYF
. | TRBD1 | TRBJ1-2 | TRBV28 | TGTGCCAGCAGTCCGACAGGGATGAATGGCTACACCTTC | CASSPTGMNGYTF
. | . | TRBJ2-3 | TRBV7-2 | TGTGCCAGCAGCCAATCACCTAGCACAGATACGCAGTATTTT | CASSQSPSTDTQYF
. | TRBD2 | TRBJ2-1 | TRBV27 | TGTGCCAGCAGTTTACTTACCGGGAGGAGAGACAATGAGCAGTTCTTC | CASSLLTGRRDNEQFF
few | TRBD2 | TRBJ2-3 | TRBV29-1 | TGCAGCGGCCGGACTAGCGGGGAAAGCACAGATACGCAGTATTTT | CSGRTSGESTDTQYF
. | . | TRBJ2-7 | TRBV27 | TGTGCCAGCAGTTTACAGCCGGGGAGTTACGAGCAGTACTTC | CASSLQPGSYEQYF
. | TRBD1 | TRBJ1-1 | TRBV25-1 | TGTGCCAGCATCTCACGACAGGGAGGGTGGACTGAAGCTTTCTTT | CASISRQGGWTEAFF
. | . | TRBJ1-3 | TRBV7-8 | TGTGCCAGCAGCACTGGAGGTGTGGGGGGAAACACCATATATTTT | CASSTGGVGGNTIYF
. | . | TRBJ1-5 | TRBV19 | TGTGCCAGTAACCGGCGGCAGGGTCCTTCCGGTGGCAATCAGCCCCAGCATTTT | CASNRRQGPSGGNQPQHF
. | TRBD1 | TRBJ2-3 | TRBV9 | TGTGCCAGCAGCGTAGGGTGGACAGGGATTGGAGATACGCAGTATTTT | CASSVGWTGIGDTQYF
. | TRBD2 | TRBJ2-3 | TRBV30 | TGTGCCTGGAGTAAAGGACTAGCGGACTCAGATACGCAGTATTTT | CAWSKGLADSDTQYF
. | . | TRBJ2-3 | TRBV6-5 | TGTGCCAGCAGTATCTCGGGAGCCACAGATACGCAGTATTTT | CASSISGATDTQYF
. | TRBD2 | TRBJ2-5 | TRBV19 | TGTGCCAGTACCACTAGCGGGGCCCAGCGTGAGACCCAGTACTTC | CASTTSGAQRETQYF
once | . | TRBJ1-1 | TRBV5-4 | TGTGCCAGCAGCAGAGCAGGGGTCCTCAACACTGAAGCTTTCTTT | CASSRAGVLNTEAFF
. | TRBD2 | TRBJ2-1 | TRBV28 | TGTGCCAGCAGTTCCAAACTAGCGGGGAACTCCTTTTCCTACAATGAGCAGTTCTTC | CASSSKLAGNSFSYNEQFF
. | TRBD2 | TRBJ2-7 | TRBV6-6 | TGTGCCAGCAGTTACCTACTAGCGGGATCCTACGAGCAGTACTTC | CASSYLLAGSYEQYF